Shown below are 27 T cell receptor beta chains from a single sample sequenced in a study of radiotherapy plus CTLA-4 blockade in lung cancer. Clones were read by immunoSEQ multiplex PCR, and TCRdb kept only the in-frame ones, dropping some. The table lists over 75,000 clones, roughly 87% of them singletons. This specimen was peripheral blood, taken from a patient treated with radiotherapy plus ipilimumab. Receptor source: a human donor with non-small cell lung cancer who had stable disease on radiotherapy plus ipilimumab.

This clone came up once. The rearrangement joins TRBV7-6 to TRBJ2-4; no reliable D call. With 2 bases removed from V and 4 bases from J, the gap between germline ends came to 18 bases. The CDR3 is 17 amino acids. CDR1 is SGHVS and CDR2 is FNYEAQ in the germline V gene. The DNA for the CDR3 is TGTGCCAGCAGCTTACGAAGTCCGCGGTCGTCTAAAAACATTCAGTACTTC. Residues: CASSLRSPRSSKNIQYF.

The V and J genes are TRBV10-3 and TRBJ2-7, with 7 bases lining up with TRBD1. Trimming at V came to 10 bases and at J to 7 bases, leaving 7 bases not matched to a gene. The germline CDR1 and CDR2 sequences are ENHRY and SYGVKD. The CDR3 consists of 11 residues. CDR3 residues: CATRTGLEQYF. CDR3 coding DNA: TGTGCCACCAGGACAGGCTTGGAGCAGTACTTC.

This chain's CDR3 is CASSRTAQETQYF. CDR3 bases: TGCGCCAGCAGTCGGACAGCGCAAGAGACCCAGTACTTC. The J gene is TRBJ2-5, the V gene TRBV10-1; perhaps TRBD1 as D (6 bases). Germline V gives CDR1 WNHNN, CDR2 SYGVQD (reference sequence). V was shortened by 5 bases and J by 2 bases, with 9 bases between the two germline ends. This CDR3 comprises 13 residues.

V gene TRBV9 combines with J gene TRBJ2-3, with D possibly TRBD2 on 6 matching bases. The germline gives CDR1 SGDLS, CDR2 YYNGEE. The length of the CDR3 is 17 residues. Trimming stripped 3 bases from V and 0 bases from J, with 17 bases between. This chain's CDR3 is CASSGSGGGGSTDTQYF. For the CDR3, the DNA is TGTGCCAGCAGCGGATCTGGTGGGGGAGGAAGCACAGATACGCAGTATTTT. Looking up the rest from reference TRBV9 and TRBJ2-3 gives the full variable domain: DSGVTQTPKHLITATGQRVTLRCSPRSGDLSVYWYQQSLDQGLQFLIQYYNGEERAKGNILERFSAQQFPDLHSELNLSSLELGDSALYFCASSGSGGGGSTDTQYFGPGTRLTVL.

V gene TRBV28 combines with J gene TRBJ1-5, with 11 bases fitting TRBD1. This CDR3 has 15 amino acids. The germline V gene encodes CDR1 MDHEN and CDR2 SYDVKM. Trimming cost V 2 bases and J 15 bases; bases outside gene matches: 12. For the CDR3, the DNA is TGTGCCAGCAGTTTAACCGGGACAGGGGGTTATTATCGGCATTTT. This codes for CASSLTGTGGYYRHF. Full variable domain (rest looked up from reference TRBV28 and TRBJ1-5): DVKVTQSSRYLVKRTGEKVFLECVQDMDHENMFWYRQDPGLGLRLIYFSYDVKMKEKGDIPEGYSVSREKKERFSLILESASTNQTSMYLCASSLTGTGGYYRHFGDGTRLSIL.

The chain combines TRBV19 with TRBJ2-1; D is perhaps TRBD2 (6 bases). Germline-derived CDR1 and CDR2 are LNHDA and SQIVND (reference sequence). Trimming removed 3 bases from V and 3 bases from J, with 12 bases in between. This CDR3 has 15 amino acids. CDR3 in amino acids: CASSIPKGLYNEQFF. DNA for the CDR3: TGTGCCAGTAGTATCCCCAAGGGACTCTACAATGAGCAGTTCTTC.

The V and J genes are TRBV6-1 and TRBJ1-1; D uncertain. The CDR3 totals 13 residues. V gave up 6 bases and J gave up 1 base, with 9 bases separating them. Germline CDR1 and CDR2: MNHNS and SASEGT. The CDR3 loop is CASRSKRNTEAFF. The CDR3 region has the DNA TGTGCCAGCAGATCAAAACGGAACACTGAAGCTTTCTTT.

The chain links TRBV6-1 to TRBJ1-3; 7 nucleotides match TRBD1. Germline CDR1 and CDR2: MNHNS and SASEGT. CDR3 length: 14 amino acids. V shed 4 bases, J shed 3 bases, and the junction held 3 bases outside the gene matches. CDR3 sequence (DNA): TGTGCCAGCAGTGTACAGGGGTATGGAAACACCATATATTTT. This gives the protein CASSVQGYGNTIYF.

The chain joins TRBV5-4 to TRBJ1-6; 10 bases line up with TRBD1. V shed 4 bases and J 7 bases; nucleotides not matched to a gene: 5. This CDR3 has 15 residues. CDR1 and CDR2 from the germline V gene are SGHNT and YYREEE (reference sequence). The CDR3 DNA is TGTGCCAGCAGCCTTCGACAGGGGGCGAATTCACCCCTCCACTTT. Amino acids: CASSLRQGANSPLHF.

The CDR3 DNA reads TGTGCCAGCAGCTTGTTAGCGGGGGAACAGACCCAGTACTTC. Residues: CASSLLAGEQTQYF. V usage is TRBV5-6 and J usage is TRBJ2-5; TRBD2 matches 9 bases. Trimming took 1 base from V and 6 from J; bases not matched to a gene: 4. CDR1 is SGHDT and CDR2 is YYEEEE in the germline V gene. The CDR3 is 14 amino acids.

V is TRBV6-1 and J is TRBJ1-1, with TRBD1 matching over 12 bases. Germline V gives CDR1 MNHNS, CDR2 SASEGT. CDR3 length equals 17 residues. Unmatched junction bases numbered 9, after V lost 2 bases and J lost 5 bases. The chain's CDR3 is CASSEMGGQGAGTEAFF. CDR3 in DNA: TGTGCCAGCAGTGAAATGGGGGGACAGGGGGCAGGGACTGAAGCTTTCTTT.

This clone showed up just once. The chain is built from TRBV10-1 and TRBJ2-7; D tentatively fits TRBD1 or TRBD2 (6 bases each). Germline V gene data show CDR1 as WNHNN and CDR2 as SYGVQD (reference sequence). The CDR3 is 13 residues long. V lost 5 bases, J lost 6 bases, and 14 bases lay in between. The CDR3: CASSRGPTREQYF. CDR3 coding DNA: TGCGCCAGCAGTCGGGGGCCGACCCGCGAGCAGTACTTC.

The chain is built from TRBV5-1 and TRBJ1-4; TRBD1 might be the D (6 bases). The CDR3 is made up of 16 amino acids. Germline loops: CDR1 SGHRS, CDR2 YFSETQ. Trimming took 4 bases from V and 4 from J, leaving 17 bases between them. The CDR3 protein is CASSDALRGFNEKLFF. In DNA form, the CDR3 reads TGCGCCAGCAGCGACGCTCTCAGGGGCTTTAATGAAAAACTGTTTTTT.

The gene calls are TRBV9 and TRBJ2-3; TRBD1 matches 10 bases. Germline V gives CDR1 SGDLS, CDR2 YYNGEE. The length of the CDR3 is 15 residues. The V gene end was trimmed by 2 bases and the J gene end by 1 base; junction bases not matched to a gene: 1. As DNA, the CDR3 is TGTGCCAGCAGCGTCGGGACAGGGGGCACAGATACGCAGTATTTT. Translated: CASSVGTGGTDTQYF. The full variable domain, in which reference TRBV9 and TRBJ2-3 provide the parts outside the CDR3, is DSGVTQTPKHLITATGQRVTLRCSPRSGDLSVYWYQQSLDQGLQFLIQYYNGEERAKGNILERFSAQQFPDLHSELNLSSLELGDSALYFCASSVGTGGTDTQYFGPGTRLTVL.

The V and J genes are TRBV6-9 and TRBJ2-7; D is unresolved. Trimming removed 7 bases at V and 2 bases at J, with 12 bases between. Germline-derived CDR1 and CDR2 are MNHGY and SVAAGI. This CDR3 is built from 13 residues. CDR3 in DNA: TGTGCCAGCAACCAGACACTTACCTACGAGCAGTACTTC. It encodes CASNQTLTYEQYF.

The chain employs TRBV9 and TRBJ1-4; 8 nucleotides match TRBD1. The CDR3 covers 16 residues. After removal of 4 bases from V and 5 bases from J, the junction contained 10 bases not matched to a gene. Germline loops: CDR1 SGDLS, CDR2 YYNGEE. CDR3 nucleotide sequence: TGTGCCAGCAGCCGTACAGGGGGGAATGGAAATGAAAAACTGTTTTTT. It specifies CASSRTGGNGNEKLFF.

The chain joins TRBV2 to TRBJ2-7; TRBD2 matches at 7 bases. Trimming at V came to 8 bases and at J to 4 bases, leaving 8 bases not matched to a gene. Germline V gene data show CDR1 as SNHLY and CDR2 as FYNNEI. The CDR3 totals 13 residues. The CDR3 is CASLPGGGYEQYF. As DNA, the CDR3 is TGTGCCAGCCTACCCGGGGGAGGGTACGAGCAGTACTTC.

The V call is TRBV5-1, the J call TRBJ2-4, with D possibly called TRBD1 or TRBD2 (5 bases each). V lost 0 bases, J lost 4 bases, and 11 bases lay in between. CDR1 SGHRS and CDR2 YFSETQ come from the germline V gene. The CDR3 sequence is 15 residues long. CDR3 protein: CASSLGGAGKNIQYF. CDR3 nucleotide sequence: TGCGCCAGCAGCTTGGGAGGGGCAGGGAAAAACATTCAGTACTTC.

This clone has a single count. This sequence joins TRBV5-1 and TRBJ2-1, with a weak D call TRBD2 (7 bases). Germline values: CDR1 SGHRS, CDR2 YFSETQ. V was shortened by 0 bases and J by 7 bases, with 11 bases between the two germline ends. The CDR3 extends over 14 amino acids. The CDR3: CASSLAGGANEQFF. The CDR3 DNA reads TGCGCCAGCAGCTTGGCGGGGGGCGCAAATGAGCAGTTCTTC.

This rearrangement joins TRBV19 to TRBJ2-5; 7 bases align to TRBD1. This CDR3 has 14 amino acids. The V gene end was trimmed by 4 bases and the J gene end by 0 bases; junction bases not matched to a gene: 2. Germline values: CDR1 LNHDA, CDR2 SQIVND (reference sequence). The CDR3 DNA reads TGTGCCAGTAGTAAGGACAGGAACCAAGAGACCCAGTACTTC. Protein product: CASSKDRNQETQYF. The full variable domain, completed using reference TRBV19 and TRBJ2-5, is DGGITQSPKYLFRKEGQNVTLSCEQNLNHDAMYWYRQDPGQGLRLIYYSQIVNDFQKGDIAEGYSVSREKKESFPLTVTSAQKNPTAFYLCASSKDRNQETQYFGPGTRLLVL.

The chain recombines TRBV2 with TRBJ2-7, with TRBD1 identical over 7 bases. The V and J ends lost 5 bases and 7 bases, in that order; junction bases with no gene match: 8. Germline V gives CDR1 SNHLY, CDR2 FYNNEI. The CDR3 covers 13 residues. The CDR3 spells CASSTDRDREQYF. In DNA, the CDR3 is TGTGCCAGCAGTACAGACAGGGACCGAGAGCAGTACTTC.

The rearrangement joins TRBV28 to TRBJ1-5, with D possibly being TRBD1 (6 bases). Trimming removed 6 bases at V and 0 bases at J, with 18 bases between. The CDR3 loop spans 17 amino acids. Germline V gives CDR1 MDHEN, CDR2 SYDVKM. CDR3 nucleotides: TGTGCCAGCAGCCCTCCGAAAGGGGGGGTTAGCAATCAGCCCCAGCATTTT. Translating gives CASSPPKGGVSNQPQHF.

J is TRBJ1-1 and V is TRBV28; perhaps TRBD1 as D (6 bases). Germline assignment: CDR1 MDHEN and CDR2 SYDVKM. V was pared by 4 bases and J by 1 base, with 19 bases between. The CDR3 contains 17 residues. CDR3 amino acids: CASSSSHDFRGNTEAFF. The CDR3, as DNA: TGTGCCAGCAGTTCCAGCCATGACTTCAGGGGGAACACTGAAGCTTTCTTT. Variable domain in full (rest from reference TRBV28 and TRBJ1-1): DVKVTQSSRYLVKRTGEKVFLECVQDMDHENMFWYRQDPGLGLRLIYFSYDVKMKEKGDIPEGYSVSREKKERFSLILESASTNQTSMYLCASSSSHDFRGNTEAFFGQGTRLTVV.

The chain recombines TRBV23-1 with TRBJ2-4, with 7 bases fitting TRBD1. TRBV23-1 is classed as an ORF, of uncertain function. This CDR3 region has 15 residues. V lost 3 bases and J lost 6; bases outside the gene matches: 8. This chain's CDR3 is CASSHATGNRNIQYF. In DNA form, the CDR3 reads TGCGCCAGCAGTCATGCGACAGGGAATAGAAACATTCAGTACTTC.

The chain links TRBV21-1 to TRBJ1-5. TRBV21-1 is flagged as a pseudogene. The CDR3 is made up of 17 amino acids. DNA for the CDR3: TGTGCCAGCAAAGGAGGACCTCAACGCATTAGCAATCAGCCCCAGCATTTT. Encoded protein: CASKGGPQRISNQPQHF.

The rearrangement uses TRBV6-1 and TRBJ1-4; D not certain. Germline CDR1 MNHNS, CDR2 SASEGT. Trimming shortened V by 1 base and J by 7 bases, and 13 bases separated the two germline ends. This CDR3 is built from 15 residues. The DNA of the CDR3 is TGTGCCAGCAGTGAAGGAGCAGGTAGTGGTGAAAAACTGTTTTTT. It codes for CASSEGAGSGEKLFF.

The chain links TRBV2 to TRBJ1-1; 7 nucleotides match TRBD1. There are 13 residues in the CDR3. CDR1 and CDR2 (germline): SNHLY, FYNNEI. Trimming removed 8 bases from V and 2 bases from J; junction bases left unmatched: 5. The CDR3 region is CASGTAVNTEAFF. CDR3 nucleotides: TGTGCCAGCGGGACAGCAGTAAACACTGAAGCTTTCTTT.